This T cell receptor (beta chain) was sequenced in a study of response to subunit inactivated influenza vaccine. Study-level findings and limits: T cells newly recruited by each seasonal influenza vaccination are few, the authors suggested.

In germline, CDR1 is SGHRS, CDR2 YFSETQ. The CDR3 is 14 residues long. TCRdb processed the RT-PCR reads anew with MiXCR; each CDR3 protein has one entry. The profile covers about 520,000 distinct CDR3 sequences, with about 25% appearing a single time and 1.5% to 2% taken by the ten largest. This clonotype showed up just a few times. Its antigen is not known. The junction shows a germline mismatch at one end, possibly a read error. The V and J genes are TRBV5-1 and TRBJ2-7, with D possibly being TRBD2 (6 bases). Here the sequenced sample was CD4+ T cells sorted from PBMCs, taken more than 4 days after vaccination. The source of this sequence is a man in his fifties who received an inactivated influenza vaccine. CDR3: CASSFGSGEEGEHF. For the CDR3, the DNA is TGCGCCAGCAGCTTCGGCTCGGGCGAGGAGGGTGAACACTTC.